These T cell receptor beta chains were read from a single sample in a study of T cells after posttransplantation cyclophosphamide. This table comes from immunoSEQ multiplex PCR, and its TCRdb copy is limited to in-frame clones, with some not included. The repertoire consists of about 39,000 clones, none detected only once. Source material: PBMCs. The receptors here all came from a woman aged 45-65 years in good health and a related stem cell transplant donor. The CDR3 runs from the conserved cysteine through the conserved F or W. D genes are given only for firm matches. Rows give clone size only sometimes, using once, few, many, or a class for an expanded clone.

TRBJ2-7 | - | 15 | many | TRBV6-1 | TGTGCCAGCAGTGATTCCGGCGGGATCGTTTACGAGCAGTACTTC | CASSDSGGIVYEQYF
TRBJ1-2 | TRBD1 | 13 | many | TRBV6-6 | TGTGCCAGCAGTTTCGGGACAGGGGGGGGCTACACCTTC | CASSFGTGGGYTF
TRBJ2-1 | TRBD2 | 14 | few | TRBV29-1 | TGCAGCGTAGAGGGACTAGCGGGGGGAAATGAGCAGTTCTTC | CSVEGLAGGNEQFF
TRBJ2-1 | TRBD2 | 14 | few | TRBV7-3 | TGTGCCAGCAGCCCCCATGATAGCGGGGGGGCCCAGTTCTTC | CASSPHDSGGAQFF
TRBJ1-4 | - | 15 | many | TRBV11-3 | TGTGCCAGCAGCCCCCGCGGGGGGAGGGATGAAAAACTGTTTTTT | CASSPRGGRDEKLFF
TRBJ2-1 | TRBD2 | 15 | many | TRBV27 | TGTGCCAGCAGTCCACTAGCGGGGCCAGGGGATGAGCAGTTCTTC | CASSPLAGPGDEQFF
TRBJ1-5 | TRBD1 | 17 | many | TRBV6-1 | TGTGCCAGCAGTGAAGCGCGAAGGGACAGAGACAATCAGCCCCAGCATTTT | CASSEARRDRDNQPQHF
TRBJ1-5 | - | 12 | many | TRBV28 | TGTGCCAGCAGTTCAGGGGCTCAGCCCCAGCATTTT | CASSSGAQPQHF
TRBJ1-2 | - | 13 | many | TRBV30 | TGTGCCTGGAGACCCAGAGGACTGGATGGCTACACCTTC | CAWRPRGLDGYTF
TRBJ1-5 | - | 14 | many | TRBV7-9 | TGTGCCAGCACCGCGGAGGGGAGCAATCAGCCCCAGCATTTT | CASTAEGSNQPQHF
TRBJ2-1 | TRBD1 | 15 | many | TRBV5-4 | TGTGCCAGCAGCTTAACAGGGGGCAGGTACAATGAGCAGTTCTTC | CASSLTGGRYNEQFF
TRBJ2-7 | TRBD1 | 16 | many | TRBV6-1 | TGTGCCAGCAGTGAACCTGGACAGGGTCATTTGTACGAGCAGTACTTC | CASSEPGQGHLYEQYF
TRBJ2-5 | TRBD1 | 15 | many | TRBV9 | TGTGCCAGCAGCGTAGAACAGGGGCTCTGGGAGACCCAGTACTTC | CASSVEQGLWETQYF
TRBJ1-3 | - | 14 | many | TRBV7-3 | TGTGCCAGCAGCTTAAGAGGGACTGGAAACACCATATATTTT | CASSLRGTGNTIYF
TRBJ1-2 | TRBD1 | 16 | many | TRBV7-6 | TGTGCCAGCAGCTTAGGGGGACAGGGGGGGGCCTATGGCTACACCTTC | CASSLGGQGGAYGYTF
TRBJ1-1 | - | 15 | few | TRBV28 | TGTGCCAGCAGCCCCCCCTTCCGCGCCAACACTGAAGCTTTCTTT | CASSPPFRANTEAFF
TRBJ2-3 | TRBD1 | 14 | many | TRBV5-1 | TGCGCCAGCTGCACGACAGGGGTGGTAGATACGCAGTATTTT | CASCTTGVVDTQYF
TRBJ1-2 | TRBD1 | 19 | many | TRBV30 | TGTGCCTGGAGTGTAGGTGTCCCGGCCACAGGGGGCTATTGGTATGGCTACACCTTC | CAWSVGVPATGGYWYGYTF
TRBJ2-3 | - | 17 | many | TRBV9 | TGTGCCAGCAGCGCTAGGGGACTCACGACTAGCACAGATACGCAGTATTTT | CASSARGLTTSTDTQYF
TRBJ1-1 | - | 18 | many | TRBV7-2 | TGTGCCAGCAGCCCCCTCGGGGGAGCGACCTCAAAGAACACTGAAGCTTTCTTT | CASSPLGGATSKNTEAFF
TRBJ1-1 | - | 16 | many | TRBV6-6 | TGTGCCAGCAGTTACTCTATCGGGGAGATTGACACTGAAGCTTTCTTT | CASSYSIGEIDTEAFF
TRBJ2-5 | TRBD2 | 15 | many | TRBV6-1 | TGTGCCAGCAGCCTCGGACTAGCCCTCATAGAGACCCAGTACTTC | CASSLGLALIETQYF
TRBJ2-7 | - | 14 | few | TRBV28 | TGTGCCAGCAGTTTAGAAGCGACTAGCTACGAGCAGTACTTC | CASSLEATSYEQYF
TRBJ1-5 | TRBD1 | 21 | - | TRBV28 | TGTGCCAGCAGACCTATCCCAGGACAGGGGGCTATGCTTTGGGGCAATCAGCCCCAGCATTTT | CASRPIPGQGAMLWGNQPQHF
TRBJ2-3 | - | 14 | many | TRBV5-4 | TGTGCCAGCAGCTTTGCGGGGGCGACAGATACGCAGTATTTT | CASSFAGATDTQYF
TRBJ1-1 | - | 15 | many | TRBV7-8 | TGTGCCAGCAGCCCCGCTGGGCAGATGAACACTGAAGCTTTCTTT | CASSPAGQMNTEAFF
TRBJ2-5 | TRBD2 | 14 | - | TRBV11-3 | TGTGCCAGCAGCCTTGGACTAGCCGAAGAGACCCAGTACTTC | CASSLGLAEETQYF
TRBJ2-7 | - | 13 | many | TRBV7-9 | TGTGCCAGCAGCACGGTTGTGTCCTACGAGCAGTACTTC | CASSTVVSYEQYF
TRBJ1-6 | TRBD1 | 18 | many | TRBV5-1 | TGCGCCAGCAGCTTGTTGGGAACAGGGGACTCCTATAATTCACCCCTCCACTTT | CASSLLGTGDSYNSPLHF
TRBJ1-5 | - | 15 | many | TRBV13 | TGTGCCAGCAGCGTTAAGACAGATACCAATCAGCCCCAGCATTTT | CASSVKTDTNQPQHF
TRBJ1-1 | - | 12 | many | TRBV14 | TGTGCCAGCAGCTACCAAGGGGGTGAAGCTTTCTTT | CASSYQGGEAFF
TRBJ2-7 | TRBD1 | 13 | many | TRBV5-1 | TGCGCCAGCAGCTTAGGGACAGAAAACGAGCAGTACTTC | CASSLGTENEQYF
TRBJ2-2 | - | 13 | many | TRBV29-1 | TGCAGCGTTGTAGGGACACCCACCGGGGAGCTGTTTTTT | CSVVGTPTGELFF
TRBJ1-5 | TRBD1 | 14 | - | TRBV6-1 | TGTGCCGGAAAGACAGGGGACTACAATCAGCCCCAGCATTTT | CAGKTGDYNQPQHF
TRBJ2-2 | - | 15 | many | TRBV28 | TGTGCCAGCAGTTACTTGGGGGCGCTCACCGGGGAGCTGTTTTTT | CASSYLGALTGELFF
TRBJ1-6 | - | 14 | many | TRBV6-6 | TGTGCCAGCAGTTACGCCGGCTATAATTCACCCCTCCACTTT | CASSYAGYNSPLHF
TRBJ1-1 | - | 15 | many | TRBV4-1 | TGCGCCAGCAGCCAAGATTCTTCAGTCTACACTGAAGCTTTCTTT | CASSQDSSVYTEAFF
TRBJ1-1 | - | 14 | many | TRBV27 | TGTGCCAGCAGCTTAAGGGCAGGGGATCGGGTAGCTTTCTTT | CASSLRAGDRVAFF
TRBJ2-5 | TRBD1 | 13 | few | TRBV4-3 | TGCGCCAGCAGCCAAGGGGACAGAGAGACCCAGTACTTC | CASSQGDRETQYF
TRBJ1-1 | TRBD1 | 17 | many | TRBV9 | TGTGCCAGCAGTGATAACCGGGACAGGGGGGGTAACACTGAAGCTTTCTTT | CASSDNRDRGGNTEAFF
TRBJ2-1 | TRBD1 | 13 | many | TRBV4-2 | TGTGCCAGCAGCCGGGACAGGGACAATGAGCAGTTCTTC | CASSRDRDNEQFF
TRBJ1-3 | - | 16 | many | TRBV27 | TGTGCCAGCAAGAGTAGCGGGGGCGTCTCTGGAAACACCATATATTTT | CASKSSGGVSGNTIYF
TRBJ1-5 | TRBD1 | 14 | many | TRBV7-8 | TGTGCCAGCAGTTTGACAGGGGGCTATCAGCCCCAGCATTTT | CASSLTGGYQPQHF
TRBJ2-4 | - | 11 | many | TRBV29-1 | TGCAGCGCCGGGTACCTAAACATTCAGTACTTC | CSAGYLNIQYF
TRBJ2-7 | - | 16 | many | TRBV10-2 | TGCGCCAGCCACCAGGGAACCTTTGTCTCGACCTACGAGCAGTACTTC | CASHQGTFVSTYEQYF
TRBJ2-7 | TRBD1 | 15 | few | TRBV27 | TGTGCCAGCAGTTTAGGGGGGACAGGGGAACACGAGCAGTACTTC | CASSLGGTGEHEQYF
TRBJ1-2 | - | 16 | few | TRBV18 | TGTGCCAGCTCACCACCGATGCATAGACAGTTCTATGGCTACACCTTC | CASSPPMHRQFYGYTF
TRBJ1-1 | - | 15 | - | TRBV27 | TGTGCCAGCAGTTCAACAGGCAGTTTTCCCACTGAAGCTTTCTTT | CASSSTGSFPTEAFF
TRBJ2-3 | TRBD2 | 15 | many | TRBV7-2 | TGTGCCAGCAGCTTAGTGGCGGGGGGGCCGGGTACGCAGTATTTT | CASSLVAGGPGTQYF
TRBJ1-5 | - | 13 | many | TRBV7-2 | TGTGCCAGCAGCTTCCAGGGGAACCAGCCCCAGCATTTT | CASSFQGNQPQHF
TRBJ1-5 | TRBD1 | 19 | many | TRBV7-8 | TGTGCCAGCAGCCCCTCGGGGCTTCAGGGGGTATATAGCAATCAGCCCCAGCATTTT | CASSPSGLQGVYSNQPQHF